A single sample is the source of the 4 T cell receptor beta chains below, sequenced in a study of OX40 agonist ivuxolimab in advanced cancers. The method was immunoSEQ multiplex PCR; TCRdb's version includes in-frame clones alone and lacks a portion of them. This table has about 76,000 clones, around four fifths appearing once. Sequencing was performed on CD4+ or CD8+ T cells sorted from blood, taken in a trial of the OX40 agonist ivuxolimab. These receptors were collected from an adult with an advanced solid tumor such as melanoma, head and neck, liver or kidney cancer.

The chain combines TRBV28 with TRBJ2-3; TRBD2 agrees at 13 bases. CDR1 is MDHEN and CDR2 is SYDVKM in the germline V gene. The CDR3 extends over 17 amino acids. V lost 3 bases and J lost 6; bases outside the gene matches: 9. The CDR3 loop is CASSFQTSGRSGDTQYF. The DNA for the CDR3 is TGTGCCAGCAGTTTCCAGACTAGCGGGAGGTCGGGGGATACGCAGTATTTT.

The chain carries TRBV28 and TRBJ1-5; D is ambiguous. The CDR3 extends over 14 amino acids. Trimming shortened V by 1 base and J by 2 bases, and 6 bases separated the two germline ends. Germline CDR1 is MDHEN and CDR2 is SYDVKM. CDR3 DNA sequence: TGTGCCAGCAGTTTATATCAGGGCAATCAGCCCCAGCATTTT. This sequence encodes CASSLYQGNQPQHF.

Only a few counts were recorded for this clone. The rearrangement links TRBV7-8 to TRBJ1-1; D is unclear. Trimming took off 0 bases at V and 11 bases at J, with 16 bases between the two ends. Per the germline V gene, CDR1 is SGHVS and CDR2 is FQNEAQ. This CDR3 is 14 amino acids long. This chain's CDR3 is CASSLARVPSVAFF. Written as DNA, the CDR3 is TGTGCCAGCAGCTTAGCGCGGGTCCCCAGTGTGGCTTTCTTT. The full variable domain, completed using reference TRBV7-8 and TRBJ1-1, is GAGVSQSPRYKVAKRGQDVALRCDPISGHVSLFWYQQALGQGPEFLTYFQNEAQLDKSGLPSDRFFAERPEGSVSTLKIQRTQQEDSAVYLCASSLARVPSVAFFGQGTRLTVV.

CDR3: CASSLEGQRVEKLFF. The CDR3 DNA is TGTGCCAGCAGCTTGGAGGGACAGAGGGTCGAAAAACTGTTTTTT. The chain has TRBV5-6 and TRBJ1-4; TRBD1 aligns across 7 bases. Germline loops: CDR1 SGHDT, CDR2 YYEEEE. Trimming at V came to 0 bases and at J to 8 bases, leaving 7 bases not matched to a gene. The CDR3 spans 15 residues.